This entry is about one T cell receptor (beta chain). Its specificity is unknown. The sample originates from a study of radiotherapy plus CTLA-4 blockade in lung cancer. In the study overall: Patients showed objective responses in roughly 19% of cases and disease control in roughly 34%. Study observations and caveats: Once radiotherapy plus ipilimumab had been given, TCR clones derived from tumor expanded in blood.

Profiling relied on immunoSEQ multiplex PCR, and the TCRdb table lists in-frame clones only, not all of them. The profile shows about 110,000 clones, approximately 77% of them singletons. From germline, CDR1 is KGHSH and CDR2 LQKENI. V shed 2 bases and J shed 3 bases, with 8 bases lying between them. The CDR3 loop spans 14 amino acids. The J gene is TRBJ1-5, the V gene TRBV18, with D possibly matching TRBD1 (6 bases). The sequence came from a human donor with non-small cell lung cancer that progressed on radiotherapy plus ipilimumab. Some clones in this sample may be carry-over from other donors' samples. The sample was peripheral blood, taken from a patient treated with radiotherapy plus ipilimumab. The CDR3 DNA reads TGTGCCAGCTCACCAGGACAGAACAATCAGCCCCAGCATTTT. Protein product: CASSPGQNNQPQHF.